The source of this TCR beta chain is a study of T cell repertoires in cytomegalovirus infection. Study background: Selected CMV epitopes included recently identified HLA-C-restricted ones as well as well-studied HLA-B-restricted ones.

MiXCR, applied by TCRdb to the reads, yields one record per CDR3 protein. The table shows a few hundred thousand distinct CDR3 sequences, with about 33% occurring only once. CDR1 and CDR2 from the germline V gene are LNHDA and SQIVND (reference sequence). V lost 1 base and J 4 bases, leaving 12 bases between the germline ends. The CDR3 loop spans 15 amino acids. Comments on this clonotype: What it recognizes is unknown.

Points from the study as a whole: There were HLA-C-restricted CMV-specific TCR beta clonotypes dominating the ex vivo response. CMV carriers with the relevant HLA were identified by cumulative public TCR beta family frequency.

The sample here was cultured PBMCs, taken from culture after CMV antigen stimulation. This TCR derives from a human donor in good health (CMV status not recorded). Some clones in this sample may be carry-over from other donors' samples. This sequence joins TRBV19 and TRBJ2-3, with D possibly being TRBD1 or TRBD2 (5 bases each). This chain's CDR3 is CASSIGAGTADTQYF. CDR3 sequence (DNA): TGTGCCAGTAGTATAGGGGCAGGGACGGCAGATACGCAGTATTTT. Together with reference TRBV19 and TRBJ2-3, the CDR3 gives the full variable domain: DGGITQSPKYLFRKEGQNVTLSCEQNLNHDAMYWYRQDPGQGLRLIYYSQIVNDFQKGDIAEGYSVSREKKESFPLTVTSAQKNPTAFYLCASSIGAGTADTQYFGPGTRLTVL.